Shown below are 23 T cell receptor beta chains from a single sample sequenced in a study of blood T cell repertoires in COVID-19. The repertoire was sequenced with immunoSEQ multiplex PCR; TCRdb's copy has only in-frame clones and lacks some. The sample comprises some 110,000 clones, 65% to 80% of which are singletons, and about 6.8% rests with the top ten. Sequencing was performed on peripheral blood. Source of these receptors: a man between 65 and 80 years old with acute or convalescent COVID-19.

The chain links TRBV7-2 to TRBJ2-5; 12 nucleotides align to TRBD2. The CDR3 consists of 15 residues. Trimming at V came to 1 base and at J to 5 bases, leaving 2 bases not matched to a gene. The germline gives CDR1 SGHTA, CDR2 FQGNSA. CDR3 residues: CASSLGLAGVETQYF. The CDR3 coding sequence is TGTGCCAGCAGCTTAGGACTAGCGGGGGTGGAGACCCAGTACTTC.

V gene TRBV6-5 combines with J gene TRBJ2-1, with D unclear. The CDR3 spans 14 residues. Germline values: CDR1 MNHEY, CDR2 SVGAGI. The germline V and J ends were trimmed by 0 bases and 7 bases, with 10 bases remaining between them. The CDR3 DNA reads TGTGCCAGCAGTTACTCTTTAGCTCAAAATGAGCAGTTCTTC. It translates to CASSYSLAQNEQFF.

The rearrangement links TRBV5-8 to TRBJ2-3; TRBD2 matches 13 bases. V trimming: 1 base; J trimming: 1 base; junction bases outside the gene matches: 3. CDR1 and CDR2 (germline): SGHTS, YDEGEE. The CDR3 covers 17 residues. CDR3 nucleotide sequence: TGTGCCAGCAGCTTGATGGGGACTAGCGGGGGCACAGATACGCAGTATTTT. Encoded protein: CASSLMGTSGGTDTQYF.

The sample holds a few counts of this clone. The rearrangement links TRBV10-3 to TRBJ2-1; 7 nucleotides match TRBD1. Germline V gives CDR1 ENHRY, CDR2 SYGVKD. The ends lost 0 bases at V and 5 bases at J; junction bases unmatched: 13. The CDR3 extends over 18 amino acids. The CDR3 here is CAISESGINRGDNNEQFF. The CDR3 DNA follows: TGTGCCATCAGTGAGTCTGGCATCAACAGGGGCGATAACAATGAGCAGTTCTTC.

As DNA, the CDR3 is TGCGCCAGCGGGGACAGTCTGAACACTGAAGCTTTCTTT. This codes for CASGDSLNTEAFF. V usage is TRBV5-1 and J usage is TRBJ1-1, with 7 bases fitting TRBD1. This CDR3 has 13 residues. The V segment lost 7 bases and the J segment 0 bases; nucleotides outside the gene matches: 3. CDR1 SGHRS and CDR2 YFSETQ come from the germline V gene.

This sequence joins TRBV7-3 and TRBJ2-1; possible D gene TRBD2, 5 bases. The CDR3 has 14 amino acids. In germline, CDR1 is SGHTA, CDR2 FQGTGA. Trimming cost V 7 bases and J 0 bases, with 10 bases left between them. CDR3 in amino acids: CASKRMPSYNEQFF. As DNA, the CDR3 is TGTGCCAGCAAGCGGATGCCCTCCTACAATGAGCAGTTCTTC. Full variable domain (missing parts from reference TRBV7-3 and TRBJ2-1): GAGVSQTPSNKVTEKGKYVELRCDPISGHTALYWYRQSLGQGPEFLIYFQGTGAADDSGLPNDRFFAVRPEGSVSTLKIQRTERGDSAVYLCASKRMPSYNEQFFGPGTRLTVL.

CDR3: CASSLGAQDEKLFF. CDR3 DNA: TGTGCCAGCAGCTTAGGCGCACAGGATGAAAAACTGTTTTTT. The chain combines TRBV11-2 with TRBJ1-4; TRBD1 is a possible D gene (5 bases). The germline V gene has CDR1 SGHAT and CDR2 FQNNGV. The CDR3 spans 14 residues. V gave up 1 base and J gave up 6 bases, with 9 bases separating them.

A few counts support this clone. V gene TRBV29-1 combines with J gene TRBJ2-5; TRBD2 aligns across 9 bases. Unmatched junction bases numbered 6, after V lost 6 bases and J lost 4 bases. The CDR3 length is 13 residues. Germline V CDR1 and CDR2: SQVTM, ANQGSEA. This chain's CDR3 is CSVSGGRGETQYF. In DNA form, the CDR3 reads TGCAGCGTCAGCGGGGGGCGCGGAGAGACCCAGTACTTC. The whole variable domain, remainder taken from reference TRBV29-1 and TRBJ2-5, is SAVISQKPSRDICQRGTSLTIQCQVDSQVTMMFWYRQQPGQSLTLIATANQGSEATYESGFVIDKFPISRPNLTFSTLTVSNMSPEDSSIYLCSVSGGRGETQYFGPGTRLLVL.

This clone was observed a single time. The chain has TRBV28 and TRBJ2-7; the match to TRBD2 covers 7 bases. The CDR3 sequence is 14 residues long. The V gene end was trimmed by 11 bases and the J gene end by 1 base; junction bases not matched to a gene: 11. Germline-derived CDR1 and CDR2 are MDHEN and SYDVKM. Here the CDR3 reads CAGNSGSASYEQYF. The CDR3 DNA is TGTGCCGGAAATAGCGGGTCCGCATCCTACGAGCAGTACTTC.

The chain employs TRBV21-1 and TRBJ2-2; TRBD2 reflects the table's D call only, with no check against the DNA. TRBV21-1 is deemed a pseudogene. The CDR3 is made up of 16 amino acids. Here the CDR3 reads CASSKGGAGSTGELFF. The DNA for the CDR3 is TGTGCCAGCAGCAAAGGGGGAGCGGGGTCCACCGGGGAGCTGTTTTTT.

This rearrangement joins TRBV5-3 to TRBJ2-7; D perhaps matches TRBD1 (5 bases). TRBV5-3 is identified as an open reading frame with a role that is uncertain. This CDR3 region has 14 residues. Trimming shortened V by 2 bases and J by 2 bases, and 11 bases separated the two germline ends. In DNA form, the CDR3 reads TGTGCCAGAAGCTTCCGCGACAGACCCTACGAGCAGTACTTC. Translated, it gives CARSFRDRPYEQYF.

This clone was found once. The V and J genes are TRBV9 and TRBJ2-2; 10 bases map to TRBD2. Unmatched junction bases numbered 9, after V lost 0 bases and J lost 1 base. The germline V gene has CDR1 SGDLS and CDR2 YYNGEE. CDR3 length equals 19 residues. The CDR3 sequence is CASSVAGSGGRLNTGELFF. CDR3 nucleotide sequence: TGTGCCAGCAGCGTAGCCGGTAGCGGGGGGCGCTTGAACACCGGGGAGCTGTTTTTT.

This rearrangement joins TRBV13 to TRBJ2-1; D is perhaps TRBD1 (6 bases). The germline V gene encodes CDR1 PRHDT and CDR2 FYEKMQ (reference sequence). The CDR3 is 14 amino acids. Trimming stripped 10 bases from V and 3 bases from J, with 16 bases between. The CDR3 loop is CATAFGGDYNEQFF. The DNA of the CDR3 is TGTGCCACCGCGTTTGGGGGCGACTACAATGAGCAGTTCTTC.

This clone was seen just once. The chain links TRBV5-6 to TRBJ1-2; D gene uncertain. The CDR3 has 16 residues. Germline V CDR1 and CDR2: SGHDT, YYEEEE. Trimming cost V 4 bases and J 4 bases, with 20 bases left between them. The CDR3: CASSLWVPRFGYGYTF. DNA for the CDR3: TGTGCCAGCAGCCTATGGGTCCCTAGGTTCGGCTATGGCTACACCTTC.

This chain links TRBV28 with TRBJ2-7, with D perhaps TRBD2 (6 bases). V lost 5 bases and J lost 5, with 16 bases in between. This CDR3 is 14 amino acids long. Germline V gives CDR1 MDHEN, CDR2 SYDVKM. CDR3 sequence: CASSPRGKMNEQYF. The CDR3 region has the DNA TGTGCCAGCAGTCCCCGGGGGAAGATGAACGAGCAGTACTTC.

This clone was picked up a small number of times. The chain uses TRBV7-2 and TRBJ1-6; D remains unclear. Germline V lookup: CDR1 SGHTA, CDR2 FQGNSA. V lost 3 bases and J lost 10, with 19 bases in between. The CDR3 is made up of 16 amino acids. CDR3 DNA sequence: TGTGCCAGCAGCTTTGTGTCAGGAGGAAGTGGATCACCCCTCCACTTT. Translating gives CASSFVSGGSGSPLHF.

The genes are TRBV19 and TRBJ2-2; weak D call: TRBD1 (6 bases). V gave up 6 bases and J gave up 7 bases, with 9 bases separating them. This CDR3 is built from 12 residues. Germline lookup yields CDR1 LNHDA and CDR2 SQIVND (reference sequence). CDR3 protein: CASRLGGGELFF. The DNA for the CDR3 is TGTGCCAGTAGGCTAGGGGGCGGGGAGCTGTTTTTT.

V usage is TRBV29-1 and J usage is TRBJ2-7; TRBD1 agrees at 9 bases. The CDR3 is 14 residues long. J lost 3 bases, V lost 5 bases, and 8 bases had no gene match. Per the germline V gene, CDR1 is SQVTM and CDR2 is ANQGSEA. The CDR3 protein is CSVLPTTGGYEQYF. The DNA of the CDR3 is TGCAGCGTTCTTCCAACGACAGGGGGCTACGAGCAGTACTTC.

The chain employs TRBV12-3 or TRBV12-4 and TRBJ1-6, with 7 bases identical to TRBD1. The CDR3 spans 13 residues. V lost 3 bases to trimming and J lost 7 bases; unmatched junction nucleotides: 0. The CDR3 sequence: CASSLTGNSPLHF. The DNA for the CDR3 is TGTGCCAGCAGTTTGACAGGGAATTCACCCCTCCACTTT.

The CDR3 is CARSHGTSGTGEQYF. The CDR3 DNA reads TGTGCCAGAAGCCATGGGACTAGCGGGACAGGCGAGCAGTACTTC. This chain connects TRBV7-5 to TRBJ2-7; the table names TRBD2, a call not compared with the DNA. TRBV7-5 is designated a pseudogene. The CDR3 has 15 residues.

Here the CDR3 reads CASSPPKQGGTGELFF. For the CDR3, the DNA is TGTGCCAGCTCACCACCGAAACAGGGAGGGACCGGGGAGCTGTTTTTT. The chain links TRBV18 to TRBJ2-2, with D possibly being TRBD2 (7 bases). Looked up from germline, CDR1 is KGHSH and CDR2 is LQKENI. This CDR3 contains 16 residues. Between the trimmed V and J ends, which lost 0 bases and 5 bases, there was a span of 13 bases.

The V gene is TRBV28, the J gene TRBJ2-7; 9 bases align to TRBD1. Germline-derived CDR1 and CDR2 are MDHEN and SYDVKM. The CDR3 is 16 residues long. V lost 4 bases to trimming and J lost 5 bases; unmatched junction nucleotides: 12. CDR3 region: CASSYPPGQGIDEQYF. As DNA, the CDR3 is TGTGCCAGCAGTTACCCACCGGGACAGGGAATCGACGAGCAGTACTTC.

This clone has a single count. The chain is built from TRBV7-3 and TRBJ2-7, with TRBD1 matching 12 bases. The CDR3 runs to 17 residues. V lost 5 bases and J lost 0; bases outside the gene matches: 8. Germline CDR1 reads SGHTA; CDR2 reads FQGTGA. The CDR3 here is CASSAPGQGASSYEQYF. In DNA, the CDR3 is TGTGCCAGCAGCGCTCCGGGACAGGGGGCGTCCTCCTACGAGCAGTACTTC. Looking up the rest from reference TRBV7-3 and TRBJ2-7 gives the full variable domain: GAGVSQTPSNKVTEKGKYVELRCDPISGHTALYWYRQSLGQGPEFLIYFQGTGAADDSGLPNDRFFAVRPEGSVSTLKIQRTERGDSAVYLCASSAPGQGASSYEQYFGPGTRLTVT.